This T cell receptor (beta chain) was sequenced in a study of a mutant IDH1 vaccine in newly diagnosed glioma. The CDR3 is 16 amino acids. Germline CDR1 MNHEY, CDR2 SMNVEV (reference sequence). Trimming cost V 4 bases and J 7 bases, with 19 bases left between them. TCRdb keeps only in-frame clones here, not all; method: immunoSEQ multiplex PCR. The sample has tens of thousands of clones, 93% seen once; the top ten hold approximately 1.1%. Time point denoted: baseline, week 1 (first vaccination visit). Treatment reported: pre-vaccination baseline after standard-of-care therapy. The receptor's source is a middle-aged man with glioma. The rearrangement uses TRBV27 and TRBJ2-2; perhaps D is TRBD1 or TRBD2 (5 bases each). The sample was PBMCs, taken from a glioma patient treated with radiotherapy, temozolomide or both. CDR3 sequence (DNA): TGTGCCAGCAGTTCCCTTGGGACCGGGGAGCGCGGGGAGCTGTTTTTT. Amino acids: CASSSLGTGERGELFF.